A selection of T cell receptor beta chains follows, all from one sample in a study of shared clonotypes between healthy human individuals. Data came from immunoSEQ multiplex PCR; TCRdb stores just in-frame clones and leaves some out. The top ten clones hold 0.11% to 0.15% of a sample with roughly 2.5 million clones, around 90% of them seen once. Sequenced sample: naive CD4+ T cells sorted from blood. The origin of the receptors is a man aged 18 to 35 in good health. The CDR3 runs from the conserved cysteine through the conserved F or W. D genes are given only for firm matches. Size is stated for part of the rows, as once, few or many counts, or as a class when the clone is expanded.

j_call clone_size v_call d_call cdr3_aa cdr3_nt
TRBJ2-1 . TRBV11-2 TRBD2 CASSPRTSGGAGFF TGTGCCAGCAGCCCCAGGACTAGCGGGGGGGCGGGGTTCTTC
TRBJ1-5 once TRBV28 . CASSPKPQVQPQHF TGTGCCAGCAGTCCCAAACCCCAGGTTCAGCCCCAGCATTTT
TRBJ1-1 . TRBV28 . CASSLGARNTEAFF TGTGCCAGCAGTTTAGGGGCTCGGAACACTGAAGCTTTCTTT
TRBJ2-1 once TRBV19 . CASRGGTSYNEQFF TGTGCCAGTAGAGGGGGGACATCATACAATGAGCAGTTCTTC
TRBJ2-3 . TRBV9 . CASSVAGIGRTDTQYF TGTGCCAGCAGCGTAGCGGGAATAGGACGCACAGATACGCAGTATTTT
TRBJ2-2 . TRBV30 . CARSRDLTPKANTGELFF TGTGCCAGAAGCCGGGACTTAACACCAAAGGCGAACACCGGGGAGCTGTTTTTT
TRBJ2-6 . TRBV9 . CASVKQSSGANVLTF TGTGCCAGCGTAAAACAGAGCTCTGGGGCCAACGTCCTGACTTTC
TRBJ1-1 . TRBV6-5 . CASRSEGSGAKAFF TGTGCCAGCCGTTCAGAGGGTAGTGGGGCGAAAGCTTTCTTT
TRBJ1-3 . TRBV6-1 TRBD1 CASSEAVTGGGNTIYF TGTGCCAGCAGTGAAGCGGTTACAGGGGGCGGAAACACCATATATTTT
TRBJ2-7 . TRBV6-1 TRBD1 CASTASGQGSYEQYF TGTGCCAGCACCGCCTCCGGACAGGGCTCCTACGAGCAGTACTTC
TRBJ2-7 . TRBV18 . CASSPSGKSEQYF TGTGCCAGCTCACCATCGGGAAAGTCCGAGCAGTACTTC
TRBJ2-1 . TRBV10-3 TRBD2 CAISDRVGTSGTNEQFF TGTGCCATCAGTGACAGGGTAGGGACTAGCGGGACCAATGAGCAGTTCTTC
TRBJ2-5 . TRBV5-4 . CASSIGQSTKETQYF TGTGCCAGCAGCATTGGACAGAGTACCAAAGAGACCCAGTACTTC
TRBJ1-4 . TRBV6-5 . CASSYGRGGEKLFF TGTGCCAGCAGTTACGGCAGGGGAGGCGAAAAACTGTTTTTT
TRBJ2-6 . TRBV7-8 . CASSSGLGSGANVLTF TGTGCCAGCAGCTCCGGTTTAGGCTCTGGGGCCAACGTCCTGACTTTC
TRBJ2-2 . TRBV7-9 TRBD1 CASSQTGWYDTGELFF TGTGCCAGCAGCCAGACAGGGTGGTATGACACCGGGGAGCTGTTTTTT
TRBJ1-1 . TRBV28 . CASSPRGTEAFF TGTGCCAGCAGTCCACGGGGCACTGAAGCTTTCTTT
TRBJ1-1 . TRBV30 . CAWAQSLNTEAFF TGTGCCTGGGCGCAGAGTTTGAACACTGAAGCTTTCTTT
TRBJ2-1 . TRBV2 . CASSQQMGNEQFF TGTGCCAGCAGTCAGCAAATGGGCAATGAGCAGTTCTTC
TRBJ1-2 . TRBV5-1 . CASSLGTQNYGYTF TGCGCCAGCAGCTTGGGGACACAGAACTATGGCTACACCTTC
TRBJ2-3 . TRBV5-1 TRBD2 CASSPGGTSGSSDTQYF TGCGCCAGCAGCCCCGGCGGGACTAGCGGGAGTTCAGATACGCAGTATTTT
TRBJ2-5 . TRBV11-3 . CASSSRTGYGETQYF TGTGCCAGCAGCTCTCGAACAGGGTACGGAGAGACCCAGTACTTC
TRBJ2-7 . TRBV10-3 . CAISESPREDTYF TGTGCCATCAGTGAGTCCCCCAGGGAGGACACGTACTTC
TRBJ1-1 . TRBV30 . CAWRIGAGEVGSTEAFF TGTGCCTGGAGAATTGGGGCAGGGGAAGTAGGTTCGACTGAAGCTTTCTTT
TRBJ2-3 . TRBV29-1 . CSVVGGTTGTDTQYF TGCAGCGTTGTGGGGGGGACAACTGGCACAGATACGCAGTATTTT
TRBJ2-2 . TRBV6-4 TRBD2 CASSSRTSGNTGELFF TGTGCCAGCAGTTCCCGGACTAGCGGTAACACCGGGGAGCTGTTTTTT
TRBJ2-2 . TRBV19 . CASSGFTGELFF TGTGCCAGTAGTGGGTTCACCGGGGAGCTGTTTTTT
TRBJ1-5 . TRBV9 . CASSVREGDRQPQHF TGTGCCAGCAGCGTAAGAGAAGGGGACCGTCAGCCCCAGCATTTT
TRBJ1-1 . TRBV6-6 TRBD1 CASSYWRDRVNTEAFF TGTGCCAGCAGTTACTGGAGGGACAGGGTGAACACTGAAGCTTTCTTT
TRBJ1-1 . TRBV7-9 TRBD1 CASSFEIKQGKNTEAFF TGTGCCAGCAGCTTCGAAATTAAACAGGGGAAGAACACTGAAGCTTTCTTT
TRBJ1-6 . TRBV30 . CAWSVNNSPLHF TGTGCCTGGAGTGTCAACAATTCACCCCTCCACTTT
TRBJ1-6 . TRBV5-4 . CASSLGQGHGSPLHF TGTGCCAGCAGCTTGGGCCAGGGGCATGGGTCACCCCTCCACTTT
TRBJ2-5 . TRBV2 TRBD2 CASSEDREALETQYF TGTGCCAGCAGTGAGGACCGGGAGGCTCTGGAGACCCAGTACTTC
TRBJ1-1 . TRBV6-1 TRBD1 CASSTTGQGFEAFF TGTGCCAGCAGTACAACGGGACAGGGGTTTGAAGCTTTCTTT
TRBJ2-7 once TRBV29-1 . CSVERDTYEQYF TGCAGCGTTGAAAGAGATACCTACGAGCAGTACTTC
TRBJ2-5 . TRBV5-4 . CASNAGQRQETQYF TGTGCCAGCAACGCTGGACAGCGCCAAGAGACCCAGTACTTC
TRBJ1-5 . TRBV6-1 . CASSTDTSNQPQHF TGTGCCAGCAGCACCGACACTAGCAATCAGCCCCAGCATTTT
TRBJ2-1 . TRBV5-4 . CASSLGGDANNEQFF TGTGCCAGCAGCTTGGGTGGGGACGCTAACAATGAGCAGTTCTTC
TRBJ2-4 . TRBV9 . CASSTDGGTMYF TGTGCCAGCAGCACTGACGGGGGCACCATGTACTTC